Listed below are T cell receptor beta chains from one sample, sequenced in a study of T-cell memory formation after mild COVID-19. TCRdb re-called the 5' RACE reads with MiXCR, one entry per CDR3 protein. The data contain fewer than 150,000 distinct CDR3 sequences, less than 6.5% of them seen just once; the ten biggest clones take up approximately 2.3%. The source material was PBMCs or a T cell subset sorted from them (not recorded which). These receptors all come from an adult woman who had mild COVID-19 (a few samples of this study predate the infection). Cell type and time point are not known. Each CDR3 is given with its conserved first and last residue. The D gene is left open where the match is weak. Clone sizes are given selectively: once, few, many, or a class where the clone is expanded.

>TRBD2|TRBJ2-7|few|TRBV5-1|16
TGCGCCAGCAGCTTGGAAGGCGGGAGAGGTTTCTCCGAGCAGTACTTC
CASSLEGGRGFSEQYF
>TRBD2|TRBJ2-1|-|TRBV12-3/TRBV12-4|17
TGTGCCAGCAGTTTAGCCCCGGCTAGCGGGATTTACAATGAGCAGTTCTTC
CASSLAPASGIYNEQFF
>-|TRBJ2-5|-|TRBV11-2|18
TGTGCCAGCACCACAAGAGTCAGACGTAACCTCTACCAAGAGACCCAGTACTTC
CASTTRVRRNLYQETQYF
>-|TRBJ2-7|many|TRBV4-3|15
TGCGCCAGCAGCCAAGATTTGTGGGTTTCCTACGAGCAGTACTTC
CASSQDLWVSYEQYF
>-|TRBJ1-2|many|TRBV6-1|14
TGTGCCAGCAGTGAAGCAGTTCGGTCTACGGGCTACACCTTC
CASSEAVRSTGYTF
>-|TRBJ1-4|few|TRBV4-3|16
TGCGCCAGCAGCCAAGAGTTTTTCCGGGGAGGTGAAAAACTGTTTTTT
CASSQEFFRGGEKLFF
>-|TRBJ1-1|-|TRBV24-1|16
TGTGCCACCAGTGATTCCCATTCGACAGGGAACACTGAAGCTTTCTTT
CATSDSHSTGNTEAFF
>-|TRBJ1-2|many|TRBV20-1|13
TGCAGTGCCGGCCGACGGGGAATTCGAGGCTACACCTTC
CSAGRRGIRGYTF
>TRBD2|TRBJ2-3|few|TRBV20-1|16
TGCAGTGCTACTCGACTAGCGGGGGTTGGCACAGATACGCAGTATTTT
CSATRLAGVGTDTQYF
>-|TRBJ1-2|many|TRBV5-1|14
TGCGCCAGCAGCCCGACAGTGGGAAACTATGGCTACACCTTC
CASSPTVGNYGYTF
>TRBD1|TRBJ1-5|-|TRBV5-1|15
TGCGCCAGCAAGATGGGACAGGGGCTCAATCAGCCCCAGCATTTT
CASKMGQGLNQPQHF
>-|TRBJ1-6|few|TRBV4-1|16
TGCGCCAGCAGCCAAGGAGGGAGAGCACTAAATTCACCCCTCCACTTT
CASSQGGRALNSPLHF
>-|TRBJ1-5|few|TRBV12-3/TRBV12-4|13
TGTGCCAGCAGTTTTTCGGGAAATCAGCCCCAGCATTTT
CASSFSGNQPQHF
>TRBD1|TRBJ1-5|many|TRBV15|15
TGTGCCACCAGCAGAGATGCCCAGGGGGCGTATCCCCAGCATTTT
CATSRDAQGAYPQHF
>-|TRBJ2-1|few|TRBV10-3|12
TGTGCCATCAGTGAGCGGAACAATGAGCAGTTCTTC
CAISERNNEQFF
>-|TRBJ2-1|-|TRBV21-1|17
TGTGCCAGCAGCATCTGGGGGGGGGCACGGGCGTCCAATGAGCAGTTCTTC
CASSIWGGARASNEQFF
>-|TRBJ2-3|few|TRBV14|14
TGTGCCAGCAGCCCCCAGTGGGCTAGCGATACGCAGTATTTT
CASSPQWASDTQYF
>TRBD1|TRBJ1-1|-|TRBV28|16
TGTGCCAGCAGCCAACTATTTGACAGGGGAAACACTGAAGCTTTCTTT
CASSQLFDRGNTEAFF
>TRBD2|TRBJ2-7|many|TRBV29-1|15
TGCAGCGTCTCCGGGACTAGCGGGCCGACCTACGAGCAGTACTTC
CSVSGTSGPTYEQYF
>-|TRBJ2-2|few|TRBV4-1|14
TGCGCCAGCAGCCACCCGACTAACACCGGGGAGCTGTTTTTT
CASSHPTNTGELFF
>TRBD1|TRBJ2-2|few|TRBV5-5|15
TGTGCCAGCATCGTTGGACAGGGGAGGACCGGGGAGCTGTTTTTT
CASIVGQGRTGELFF
>TRBD2|TRBJ2-7|-|TRBV6-1|16
TGTGCCAGCAGAAAGAGTGGACTAGCGGACCCGGCGGGGCAGTACTTC
CASRKSGLADPAGQYF